Each of the 21 T cell receptor beta chains below was sequenced from the same sample in a study of regulatory T cells in long-lasting Graves disease (dated by TCRdb to the early 2020s). The protocol used for the library was multiplex PCR. Sequencing was carried out with an Illumina HiSeq 4000. To build TCR beta libraries, CDR3 regions were amplified by Arm-PCR using iRepertoire HTBI primers. TCRdb trimmed the raw reads at Q25, called clones with MiXCR and kept productive beta chains. Rows are unified per CDR3 protein, each entry keeping the most common DNA and genes. The sample yields roughly 420,000 distinct CDR3 sequences; 14% were counted once. The biggest ten clones account for approximately 17% of the sample. Reading the label with the study, this specimen's time point is: newly diagnosed GD, antithyroid drugs for less than 3 months. For both TCR sequencing and RNA sequencing, RNA was extracted from PBMCs using TRIzol.

This same sample was also taken into another study, of T cells in Graves' hyperthyroidism and ophthalmopathy.

Sequenced here: peripheral blood mononuclear cells (PBMCs), sampled at new diagnosis, from a patient treated with antithyroid drugs. These receptors were obtained from a woman aged 45-59 years with Graves disease. Donor details come from another sample of the same person, matched by shared clones.

As for this clonotype: One base away lies a much larger clone, so this may be a sequencing read error. The CDR3 end shows no conserved phenylalanine or tryptophan, and so a read error is likely. V usage is TRBV28 and J usage is TRBJ2-1; possibly TRBD1 or TRBD2 for D (7 bases each). CDR1 MDHEN and CDR2 SYDVKM come from the germline V gene. Trimming stripped 9 bases from V and 9 bases from J, with 21 bases between. The CDR3 sequence is 14 residues long. CDR3 sequence: CASLGFRGGSEQFL. Written as DNA, the CDR3 is TGTGCCAGTCTAGGGTTCAGGGGGGGTAGTGAGCAGTTCCTC.

Concerning this clonotype: A clone one base away is much larger, so this may be a read error. The CDR3 DNA reads as TGTGCCAGCACCCCCCCGGGACTAGCGCTGAATGAGCAGTTCTTC. This encodes CASTPPGLALNEQFF. The rearrangement uses TRBV28 and TRBJ2-1; 10 bases line up with TRBD2. The V segment lost 7 bases and the J segment 7 bases; nucleotides outside the gene matches: 10. The CDR3 sequence is 15 residues long. Germline assignment: CDR1 MDHEN and CDR2 SYDVKM.

This clonotype showed up many times. V is TRBV5-1 and J is TRBJ2-7; TRBD1 matches 8 bases. The germline CDR1 and CDR2 sequences are SGHRS and YFSETQ. V lost 3 bases to trimming and J lost 6 bases; unmatched junction nucleotides: 11. The CDR3 is made up of 15 amino acids. CDR3 region: CASSYSGQGASEQYF. CDR3 coding DNA: TGCGCCAGCAGCTATTCCGGACAGGGTGCCAGCGAGCAGTACTTC.

This clonotype appeared many times. The genes are TRBV6-1 and TRBJ1-5; no reliable D call. Germline lookup yields CDR1 MNHNS and CDR2 SASEGT. The CDR3 loop spans 11 amino acids. V lost 8 bases and J 4 bases, leaving 6 bases between the germline ends. CDR3 bases: TGTGCCAGCGGTCATAATCAGCCCCAGCATTTT. It translates to CASGHNQPQHF.

The chain has TRBV30 and TRBJ1-2; D possibly corresponds to TRBD1 (5 bases). The CDR3 has 14 amino acids. The ends were cut back, 2 bases at V and 5 bases at J, with 15 bases in the middle. Per germline, CDR1 GTSNPN and CDR2 SVGIG (reference sequence). For the CDR3, the DNA is TGTGCCTGGAGTATCCCGCCTGGGGGGTATGGCTACACCTTC. It codes for CAWSIPPGGYGYTF.

The genes are TRBV29-1 and TRBJ2-1, with 10 bases aligning to TRBD2. Germline trimming cut 7 bases from V and 0 bases from J; bases unmatched to any gene: 15. CDR1 is SQVTM and CDR2 is ANQGSEA in the germline V gene. This CDR3 is built from 18 residues. The CDR3 reads CSAEGLAHGQGSYNEQFF. CDR3 sequence (DNA): TGCAGCGCCGAGGGACTAGCGCACGGCCAGGGCTCCTACAATGAGCAGTTCTTC.

The CDR3 protein is CASTVMETQYF. In DNA, the CDR3 is TGCGCCAGCACCGTAATGGAGACCCAGTACTTC. The chain is built from TRBV5-1 and TRBJ2-5; D is ambiguous. Trimming shortened V by 6 bases and J by 5 bases, and 8 bases separated the two germline ends. The germline V gene has CDR1 SGHRS and CDR2 YFSETQ. CDR3 length: 11 residues.

This clonotype was counted at least ten times. V gene TRBV28 combines with J gene TRBJ2-7; a possible D gene is TRBD1 (7 bases). Germline CDR1 is MDHEN and CDR2 is SYDVKM. The CDR3 runs to 14 residues. V was clipped by 5 bases and J by 3 bases, with 14 bases between them. The CDR3 DNA follows: TGTGCCAGCAGTCCAGGGGGGAGCTTCTACGAGCAGTACTTC. Translating gives CASSPGGSFYEQYF. Full variable domain (remainder filled in from reference TRBV28 and TRBJ2-7): DVKVTQSSRYLVKRTGEKVFLECVQDMDHENMFWYRQDPGLGLRLIYFSYDVKMKEKGDIPEGYSVSREKKERFSLILESASTNQTSMYLCASSPGGSFYEQYFGPGTRLTVT.

This clonotype appeared many times. The CDR3 is CASTGGPTDEQYF. The CDR3 bases are TGTGCCAGCACCGGGGGGCCTACAGACGAGCAGTACTTC. This chain links TRBV28 with TRBJ2-7; D possibly corresponds to TRBD2 (7 bases). This CDR3 contains 13 residues. The germline V gene encodes CDR1 MDHEN and CDR2 SYDVKM. V was clipped by 7 bases and J by 5 bases, with 15 bases between them. Together with reference TRBV28 and TRBJ2-7, the CDR3 gives the full variable domain: DVKVTQSSRYLVKRTGEKVFLECVQDMDHENMFWYRQDPGLGLRLIYFSYDVKMKEKGDIPEGYSVSREKKERFSLILESASTNQTSMYLCASTGGPTDEQYFGPGTRLTVT.

This clonotype was detected many times. The chain has TRBV28 and TRBJ2-2; the D gene is possibly TRBD1 (6 bases). V was trimmed by 6 bases and J by 7 bases, leaving 24 bases between them. Germline V gene lookup returns CDR1 MDHEN and CDR2 SYDVKM. This CDR3 contains 17 residues. Written as DNA, the CDR3 is TGTGCCAGCAGAAGTCAACAGGGAGCGAGTGGGATCGGGGAGCTGTTTTTT. Protein sequence: CASRSQQGASGIGELFF.

This chain links TRBV6-9 with TRBJ2-4; D gene ambiguous. The CDR3 spans 11 residues. Germline loops: CDR1 MNHGY, CDR2 SVAAGI. Trimming pared 3 bases from V and 5 bases from J, leaving 2 bases between. For the CDR3, the DNA is TGTGCCAGCAGTTACCAAAACATTCAGTACTTC. Encoded protein: CASSYQNIQYF.

Details on this clonotype: Since a much larger clone is just one base distant, this may be a read error. The conserved closing phenylalanine or tryptophan is absent in this CDR3, likely reflecting a read error. The rearrangement joins TRBV27 to TRBJ1-5; the D gene is possibly TRBD1 (6 bases). The V gene lost 6 bases and the J gene lost 0 bases, with 12 bases spanning the gap. This CDR3 has 15 residues. Germline V gene lookup returns CDR1 MNHEY and CDR2 SMNVEV (reference sequence). The CDR3 bases are TGTGCCAGCAGCCCTCGGACAGATAGCAATCAGCCCCAGCATCTT. Amino acid sequence: CASSPRTDSNQPQHL.

On this clonotype: Compared with germline, one end of the junction differs, possibly owing to a read error. The J gene is TRBJ1-1, the V gene TRBV18, with D tentatively TRBD1 (5 bases). The CDR3 loop spans 14 amino acids. Germline CDR1 is KGHSH and CDR2 is LQKENI. In DNA form, the CDR3 reads TGTGCCAGCTCACCTAGACAGACGAACACTGAAGCTCTCTTT. Translation: CASSPRQTNTEALF. The full variable domain, in which reference TRBV18 and TRBJ1-1 provide the parts outside the CDR3, is NAGVMQNPRHLVRRRGQEARLRCSPMKGHSHVYWYRQLPEEGLKFMVYLQKENIIDESGMPKERFSAEFPKEGPSILRIQQVVRGDSAAYFCASSPRQTNTEALFGQGTRLTVV.

Many counts were recorded for this clonotype. The chain joins TRBV7-9 to TRBJ2-1, with D perhaps matching TRBD1 or TRBD2 (5 bases each). Germline CDR1 SEHNR, CDR2 FQNEAQ (reference sequence). V dropped 5 bases and J dropped 5 bases, with 16 bases sitting between them. This CDR3 is built from 15 residues. The CDR3 bases are TGTGCCAGCAGCCCTCGGGGCACAGTTAACAATGAGCAGTTCTTC. Its translation is CASSPRGTVNNEQFF.

This clonotype was recorded many times. The chain uses TRBV5-6 and TRBJ1-6; TRBD1 might be the D (6 bases). Trimming removed 3 bases from V and 10 bases from J, with 11 bases in between. The CDR3 consists of 13 residues. CDR1 is SGHDT and CDR2 is YYEEEE in the germline V gene. CDR3 coding DNA: TGTGCCAGCAGCTGGATAGGGGGGTCACCCCTCCACTTT. Residues: CASSWIGGSPLHF.

This clonotype was recorded many times. The chain couples TRBV30 to TRBJ2-1, with 7 bases that match TRBD1. CDR3 length: 14 amino acids. Germline CDR1 is GTSNPN and CDR2 is SVGIG (reference sequence). Germline trimming cut 1 base from V and 6 bases from J; bases unmatched to any gene: 6. CDR3 loop: CAWSGGWDSNEQFF. The DNA of the CDR3 is TGTGCCTGGAGTGGAGGTTGGGACAGCAATGAGCAGTTCTTC. The variable domain in full, completed from reference TRBV30 and TRBJ2-1, reads SQTIHQWPATLVQPVGSPLSLECTVEGTSNPNLYWYRQAAGRGLQLLFYSVGIGQISSEVPQNLSASRPQDRQFILSSKKLLLSDSGFYLCAWSGGWDSNEQFFGPGTRLTVL.

The CDR3, as DNA: TGTGCCAGCAGTTATATACAAGACATCCGCGCCTACAATGAGCAGTTCTTC. This encodes CASSYIQDIRAYNEQFF. This chain connects TRBV6-5 to TRBJ2-1; D unclear. Germline lookup yields CDR1 MNHEY and CDR2 SVGAGI. Trimming shortened V by 3 bases and J by 2 bases, and 17 bases separated the two germline ends. The length of the CDR3 is 17 residues.

This chain links TRBV4-1 with TRBJ2-1; D gene unclear. The germline V gene encodes CDR1 MGHRA and CDR2 YSYEKL. V was pared by 2 bases and J by 6 bases, with 11 bases between. The CDR3 is 14 amino acids. The CDR3 reads CASSQRFYSNEQFF. CDR3 sequence (DNA): TGCGCCAGCAGCCAACGATTCTACTCCAATGAGCAGTTCTTC.

This clonotype was recorded a few times. The rearrangement uses TRBV14 and TRBJ1-6; D is ambiguous. The CDR3 length is 16 residues. Germline-derived CDR1 and CDR2 are SGHDN and FVKESK. The V end was cut by 0 bases, the J end by 6 bases, with 12 bases between. This chain's CDR3 is CASSQDTGWGNSPLHF. In DNA form, the CDR3 reads TGTGCCAGCAGCCAAGATACGGGGTGGGGTAATTCACCCCTCCACTTT.

This clonotype was seen many times. The rearrangement uses TRBV6-2 or TRBV6-3 and TRBJ2-3; D gene ambiguous. The ends were cut back, 6 bases at V and 0 bases at J, with 13 bases in the middle. Per the germline V gene, CDR1 is MNHEY and CDR2 is SVGEGT. The CDR3 extends over 15 amino acids. The CDR3 DNA follows: TGTGCCAGCAGCCCCGTAGGCTCTAGCACAGATACGCAGTATTTT. Protein sequence: CASSPVGSSTDTQYF.

This clonotype was observed at least ten times. This rearrangement joins TRBV3-1 to TRBJ2-7; 11 bases line up with TRBD2. CDR1 and CDR2 from the germline V gene are LGHDT and YNNKEL (reference sequence). The CDR3 runs to 17 residues. V shed 2 bases and J 3 bases; nucleotides not matched to a gene: 9. CDR3 sequence reads: CASSQRRTSGSSYEQYF. As DNA, the CDR3 is TGTGCCAGCAGCCAACGTCGAACTAGCGGGAGTAGCTACGAGCAGTACTTC.